The clone carrying this T cell receptor (beta chain) was recorded at least ten times. Antigen: not known. These data are taken from a study of breast tumors, draining lymph nodes, adjacent tissues. Whole-study findings and limits: Tumors had less TCR diversity than lymph nodes, more than nontumor tissue.

Samples came from axillary lymph nodes draining the breast cancer. Each CDR3 protein gets one entry after TCRdb re-called the multiplex PCR reads with MiXCR. The sample holds about 140,000 distinct CDR3 sequences, over 25% seen once. This CDR3 spans 13 amino acids. V was trimmed by 3 bases and J by 2 bases, leaving 8 bases between them. Germline V gene data show CDR1 as SGHTS and CDR2 as YDEGEE. The sample consisted of axillary lymph node tissue. The sequence was collected from a female donor with breast cancer. Some clones in this sample may be carry-over from other donors' samples. The chain couples TRBV5-8 to TRBJ1-2; D unresolved. As DNA, the CDR3 is TGTGCCAGCAGCTCTACCGGGAACTATGGCTACACCTTC. Translating gives CASSSTGNYGYTF.